This TCR beta chain derives from a study of blood T cell repertoires in COVID-19. Background on the study: From the United States, Italy and Spain came samples of acute and convalescent COVID-19. In each case, the material was cDNA or gDNA derived from T cells, B-cell-depleted T cells, or PBMCs.

This clone has just a few counts. Study processing details: Reference gene primer amplification gave nucleated cell count estimates. Libraries were prepared by immunoSEQ multiplex PCR; TCRdb keeps only in-frame clonotypes and omits some of them. That table gives V, J and clone size, and the DNA gave D and trimming. The table lists about 60,000 clones, 65% to 85% of them singletons. The CDR3 spans 15 residues. Germline V gene sequence: CDR1 LGHNA, CDR2 YNFKEQ. Trimming cost V 4 bases and J 6 bases; bases outside gene matches: 8. The chain recombines TRBV4-2 with TRBJ2-1, with 8 bases that match TRBD2. The sequenced material came from peripheral blood. The origin of this receptor is a human donor in a cohort sampled during active COVID-19. In DNA form, the CDR3 reads TGTGCCAGCAGCCTCAACGGGGGGGGCCTCAATGAGCAGTTCTTC. It specifies CASSLNGGGLNEQFF.